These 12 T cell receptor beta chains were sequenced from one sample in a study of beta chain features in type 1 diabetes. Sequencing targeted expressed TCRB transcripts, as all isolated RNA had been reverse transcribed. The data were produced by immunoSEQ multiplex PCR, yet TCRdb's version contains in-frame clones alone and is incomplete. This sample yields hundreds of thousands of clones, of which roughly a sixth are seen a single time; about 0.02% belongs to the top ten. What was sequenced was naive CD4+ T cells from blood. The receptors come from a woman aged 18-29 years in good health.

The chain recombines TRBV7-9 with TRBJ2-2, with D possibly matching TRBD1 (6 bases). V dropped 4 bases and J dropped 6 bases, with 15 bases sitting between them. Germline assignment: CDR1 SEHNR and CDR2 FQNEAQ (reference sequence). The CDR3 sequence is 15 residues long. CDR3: CASSSKNTGSGELFF. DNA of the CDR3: TGTGCCAGCAGCTCCAAAAACACAGGGTCCGGGGAGCTGTTTTTT.

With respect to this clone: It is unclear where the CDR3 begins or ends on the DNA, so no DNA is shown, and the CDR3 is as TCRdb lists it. CDR3 loop: CASRSYRVGQGATQPQHF. The gene calls are TRBV12-2 and TRBJ1-5; the DNA was not compared with TRBD1, the D call given in the table. TRBV12-2 is a known pseudogene. The CDR3 spans 18 residues, counting both ends.

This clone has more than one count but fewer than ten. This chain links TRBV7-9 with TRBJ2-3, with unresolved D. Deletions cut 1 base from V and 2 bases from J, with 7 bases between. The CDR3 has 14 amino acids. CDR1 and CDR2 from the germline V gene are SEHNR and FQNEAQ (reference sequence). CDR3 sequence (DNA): TGTGCCAGCAGCTTAGGATCCCCCACAGATACGCAGTATTTT. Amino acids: CASSLGSPTDTQYF. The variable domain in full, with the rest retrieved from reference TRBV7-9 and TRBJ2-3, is DTGVSQNPRHKITKRGQNVTFRCDPISEHNRLYWYRQTLGQGPEFLTYFQNEAQLEKSRLLSDRFSAERPKGSFSTLEIQRTEQGDSAMYLCASSLGSPTDTQYFGPGTRLTVL.

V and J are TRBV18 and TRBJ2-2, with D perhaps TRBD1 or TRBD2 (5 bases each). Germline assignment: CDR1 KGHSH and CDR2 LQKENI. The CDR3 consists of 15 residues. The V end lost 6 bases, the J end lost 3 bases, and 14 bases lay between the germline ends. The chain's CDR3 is CASSLWDRYTGELFF. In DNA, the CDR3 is TGTGCCAGCTCCCTCTGGGACCGATACACCGGGGAGCTGTTTTTT. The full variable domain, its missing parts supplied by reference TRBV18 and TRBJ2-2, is NAGVMQNPRHLVRRRGQEARLRCSPMKGHSHVYWYRQLPEEGLKFMVYLQKENIIDESGMPKERFSAEFPKEGPSILRIQQVVRGDSAAYFCASSLWDRYTGELFFGEGSRLTVL.

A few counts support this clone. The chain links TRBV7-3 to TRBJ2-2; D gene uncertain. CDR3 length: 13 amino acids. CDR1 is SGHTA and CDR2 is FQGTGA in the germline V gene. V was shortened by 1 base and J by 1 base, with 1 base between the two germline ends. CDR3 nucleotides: TGTGCCAGCAGCTTAAGGAACACCGGGGAGCTGTTTTTT. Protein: CASSLRNTGELFF.

This chain's CDR3 is CASSLLQGPYEQYF. Written as DNA, the CDR3 is TGTGCCAGCAGCTTATTACAGGGCCCCTACGAGCAGTACTTC. The J gene is TRBJ2-7, the V gene TRBV7-9, with a possible D match to TRBD1 (6 bases). The germline CDR1 and CDR2 sequences are SEHNR and FQNEAQ (reference sequence). The germline V and J ends were trimmed by 2 bases and 2 bases, with 10 bases remaining between them. The CDR3 is 14 amino acids.

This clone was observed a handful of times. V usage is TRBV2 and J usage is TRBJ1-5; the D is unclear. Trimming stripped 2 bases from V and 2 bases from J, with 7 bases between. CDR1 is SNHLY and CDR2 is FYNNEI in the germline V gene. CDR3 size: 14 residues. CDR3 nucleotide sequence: TGTGCCAGCAGTGAACAGGACCGCAATCAGCCCCAGCATTTT. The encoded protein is CASSEQDRNQPQHF.

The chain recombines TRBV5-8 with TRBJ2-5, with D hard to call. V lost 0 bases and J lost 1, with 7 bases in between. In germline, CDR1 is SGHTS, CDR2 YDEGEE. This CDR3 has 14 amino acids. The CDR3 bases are TGTGCCAGCAGCTTGGGACTGACCCAAGAGACCCAGTACTTC. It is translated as CASSLGLTQETQYF. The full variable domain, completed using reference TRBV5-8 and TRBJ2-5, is EAGVTQSPTHLIKTRGQQATLRCSPISGHTSVYWYQQALGLGLQFLLWYDEGEERNRGNFPPRFSGRQFPNYSSELNVNALELEDSALYLCASSLGLTQETQYFGPGTRLLVL.

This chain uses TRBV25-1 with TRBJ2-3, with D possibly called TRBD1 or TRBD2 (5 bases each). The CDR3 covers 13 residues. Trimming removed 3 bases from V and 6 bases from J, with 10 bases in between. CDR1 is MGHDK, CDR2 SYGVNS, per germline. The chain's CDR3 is CASSDPWGDTQYF. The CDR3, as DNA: TGTGCCAGCAGTGACCCTTGGGGGGATACGCAGTATTTT.

The CDR3 DNA sequence: TGCAGCGTTGGAGTAGGGAGAGAGACCCAGTACTTC. This gives the protein CSVGVGRETQYF. The V gene is TRBV29-1, the J gene TRBJ2-5, with D perhaps TRBD2 (5 bases). CDR1 SQVTM and CDR2 ANQGSEA come from the germline V gene. The CDR3 is 12 amino acids. The ends were cut back, 4 bases at V and 4 bases at J, with 10 bases in the middle.

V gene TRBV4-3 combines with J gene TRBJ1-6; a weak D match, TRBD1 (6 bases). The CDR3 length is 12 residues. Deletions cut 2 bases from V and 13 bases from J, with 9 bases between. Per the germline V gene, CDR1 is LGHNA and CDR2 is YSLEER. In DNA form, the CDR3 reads TGCGCCAGCAGCCAAACAGGGTCCCCCCTCCACTTT. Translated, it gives CASSQTGSPLHF.

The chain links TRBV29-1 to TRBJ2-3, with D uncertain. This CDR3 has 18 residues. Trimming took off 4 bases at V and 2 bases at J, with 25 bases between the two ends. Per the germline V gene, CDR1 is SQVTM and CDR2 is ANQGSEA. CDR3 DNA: TGCAGCGTTGTAGCTCGGCGGCTATACTACCAATACACAGATACGCAGTATTTT. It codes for CSVVARRLYYQYTDTQYF.